This T cell receptor (beta chain) was retrieved from a study of blood T cell repertoires in COVID-19. Germline assignment: CDR1 MNHNS and CDR2 SASEGT. Trimming cost V 0 bases and J 6 bases; bases outside gene matches: 3. The CDR3 has 17 residues. Repertoires were generated with immunoSEQ multiplex PCR, while TCRdb's copy carries only in-frame clones and drops some. The table includes under 150,000 clones, over 75% detected once. Allocation to cohorts depended on clinical history reported by the participants. The sequenced material came from PBMCs or T cells enriched from blood (not recorded which). The gene calls are TRBV6-1 and TRBJ2-1, with TRBD2 matching 15 bases. This TCR derives from a man aged 50-60 years in a cohort exposed to, infected with or recovered from COVID-19 (not recorded which). CDR3 region: CASSEAVGLAGGNEQFF. CDR3 DNA sequence: TGTGCCAGCAGTGAAGCGGTGGGACTAGCGGGAGGCAATGAGCAGTTCTTC.